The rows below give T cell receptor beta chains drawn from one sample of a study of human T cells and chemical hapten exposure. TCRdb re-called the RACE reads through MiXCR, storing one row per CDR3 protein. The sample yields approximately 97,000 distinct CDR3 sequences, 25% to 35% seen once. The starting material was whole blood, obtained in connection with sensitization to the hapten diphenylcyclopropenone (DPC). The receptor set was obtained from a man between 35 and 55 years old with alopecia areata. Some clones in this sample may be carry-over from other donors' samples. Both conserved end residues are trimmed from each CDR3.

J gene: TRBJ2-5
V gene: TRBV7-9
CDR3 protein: ASSPSAGGRETQY

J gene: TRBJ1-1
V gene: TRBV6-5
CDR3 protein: ASSTRSTEAF

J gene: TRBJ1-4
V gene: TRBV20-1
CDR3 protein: SASFPTGASEKLF

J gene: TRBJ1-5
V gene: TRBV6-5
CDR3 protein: ASSSLGVEPQH

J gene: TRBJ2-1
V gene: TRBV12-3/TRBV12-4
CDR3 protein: ASSFHGTSRYNEQF

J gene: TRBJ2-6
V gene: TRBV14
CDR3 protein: ASSQDLVVRSGANVLT

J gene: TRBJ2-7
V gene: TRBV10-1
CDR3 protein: ASQEYEQY

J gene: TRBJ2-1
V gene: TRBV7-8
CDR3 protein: ASSLLKGLADPSNEQF

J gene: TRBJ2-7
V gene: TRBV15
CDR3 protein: ATTRTLGAHEQY

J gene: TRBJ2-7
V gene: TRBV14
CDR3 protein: ASSQVGRYEQY

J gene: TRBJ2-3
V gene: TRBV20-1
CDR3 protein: SAIPQVHREGASTDTQY

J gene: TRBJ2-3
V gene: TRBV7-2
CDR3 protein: ASSLMDSGQGSPRRDTQY

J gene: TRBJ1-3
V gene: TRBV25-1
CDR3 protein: ASSEGGKGSGNTIY

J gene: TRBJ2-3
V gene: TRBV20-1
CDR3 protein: SARVPSAVDTQY

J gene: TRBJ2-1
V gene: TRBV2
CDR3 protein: ASTGTSLGNEQF

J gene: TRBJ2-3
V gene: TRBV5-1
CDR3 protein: ASSLAGFTDTQY

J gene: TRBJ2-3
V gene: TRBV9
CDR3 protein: ASSVDSTDTQY

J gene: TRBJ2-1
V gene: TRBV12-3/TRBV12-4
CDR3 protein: ASSPLAGVADNEQF

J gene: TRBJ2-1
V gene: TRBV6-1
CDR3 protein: ASSEWSYNEQF

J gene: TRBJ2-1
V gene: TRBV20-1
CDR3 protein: SARGGRAGGYNEQF

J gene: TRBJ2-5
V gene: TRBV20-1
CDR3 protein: SAISGPRTPETQY

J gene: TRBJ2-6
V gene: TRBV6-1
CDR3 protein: ASSEMAPSGANVLT

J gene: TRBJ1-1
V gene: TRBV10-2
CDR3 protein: ASSVKGTEAF

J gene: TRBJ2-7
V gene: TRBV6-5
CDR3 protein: ASSTLSMGQTYEQY

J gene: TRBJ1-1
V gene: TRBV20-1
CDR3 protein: SARQNTEAF

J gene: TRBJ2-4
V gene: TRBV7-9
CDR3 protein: ASSLEGAKNIQY

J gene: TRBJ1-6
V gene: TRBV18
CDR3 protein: ASSPGGPAGSPLH

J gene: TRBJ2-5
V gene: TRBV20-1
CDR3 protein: SARSLAGMKTQY

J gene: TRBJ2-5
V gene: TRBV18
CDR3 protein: ASSVERDRWYQETQY

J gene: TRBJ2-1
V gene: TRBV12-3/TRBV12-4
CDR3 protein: ASSFGRGTACNEQF